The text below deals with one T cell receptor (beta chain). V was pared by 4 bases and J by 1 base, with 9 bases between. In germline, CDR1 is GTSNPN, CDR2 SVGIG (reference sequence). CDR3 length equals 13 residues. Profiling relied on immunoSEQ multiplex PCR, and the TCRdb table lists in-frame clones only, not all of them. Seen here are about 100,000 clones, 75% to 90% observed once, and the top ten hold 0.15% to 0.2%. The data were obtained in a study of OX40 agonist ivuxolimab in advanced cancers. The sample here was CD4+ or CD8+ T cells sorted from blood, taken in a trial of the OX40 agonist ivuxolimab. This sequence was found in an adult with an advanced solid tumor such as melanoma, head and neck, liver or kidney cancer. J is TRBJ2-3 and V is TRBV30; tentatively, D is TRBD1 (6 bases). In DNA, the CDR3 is TGTGCCTGGATTCCAGGGGGCACAGATACGCAGTATTTT. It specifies CAWIPGGTDTQYF.